This TCR beta chain originates from a study of breast tumors, draining lymph nodes, adjacent tissues. This clonotype was recorded at least ten times. Losses at the gene ends were 5 bases for V and 6 bases for J; bases not matched to a gene: 10. This CDR3 contains 16 residues. CDR1 and CDR2 from the germline V gene are SGHTA and FQGNSA. Each CDR3 protein is one row after TCRdb ran MiXCR on the multiplex PCR reads. The sample shows about 52,000 distinct CDR3 sequences, around 45% of them seen only once. The specimen was breast tumor tissue. This TCR derives from a female donor with breast cancer. Some clones in this sample may be carry-over from other donors' samples. The chain is built from TRBV7-2 and TRBJ1-6, with 7 nucleotides matching TRBD1. The CDR3 DNA follows: TGTGCCAGCAGCCCGGGCCAAAACAGGGGTAATTCACCCCTCCACTTT. Protein sequence: CASSPGQNRGNSPLHF. The full variable domain, completed using reference TRBV7-2 and TRBJ1-6, is GAGVSQSPSNKVTEKGKDVELRCDPISGHTALYWYRQSLGQGLEFLIYFQGNSAPDKSGLPSDRFSAERTGGSVSTLTIQRTQQEDSAVYLCASSPGQNRGNSPLHFGNGTRLTVT.